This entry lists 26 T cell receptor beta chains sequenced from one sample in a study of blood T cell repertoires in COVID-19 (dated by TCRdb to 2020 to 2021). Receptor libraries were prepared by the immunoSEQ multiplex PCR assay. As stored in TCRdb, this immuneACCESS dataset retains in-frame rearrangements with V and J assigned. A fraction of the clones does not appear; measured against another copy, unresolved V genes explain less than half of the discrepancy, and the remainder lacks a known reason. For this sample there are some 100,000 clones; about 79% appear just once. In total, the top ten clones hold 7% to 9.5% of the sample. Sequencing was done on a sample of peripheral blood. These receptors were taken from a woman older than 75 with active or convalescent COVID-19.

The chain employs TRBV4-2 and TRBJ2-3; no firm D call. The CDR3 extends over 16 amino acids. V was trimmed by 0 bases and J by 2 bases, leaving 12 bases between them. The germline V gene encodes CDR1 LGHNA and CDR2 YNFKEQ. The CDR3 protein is CASSQEVAAITDTQYF. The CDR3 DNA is TGTGCCAGCAGCCAAGAGGTCGCGGCCATCACAGATACGCAGTATTTT.

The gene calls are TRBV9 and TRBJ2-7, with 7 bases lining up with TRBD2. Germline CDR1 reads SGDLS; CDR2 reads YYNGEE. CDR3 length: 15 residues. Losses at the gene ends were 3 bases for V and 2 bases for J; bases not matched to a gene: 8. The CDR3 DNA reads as TGTGCCAGCAGCGCGACGGGACTAACTCCCTACGAGCAGTACTTC. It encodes CASSATGLTPYEQYF. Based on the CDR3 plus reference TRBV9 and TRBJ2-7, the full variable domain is DSGVTQTPKHLITATGQRVTLRCSPRSGDLSVYWYQQSLDQGLQFLIQYYNGEERAKGNILERFSAQQFPDLHSELNLSSLELGDSALYFCASSATGLTPYEQYFGPGTRLTVT.

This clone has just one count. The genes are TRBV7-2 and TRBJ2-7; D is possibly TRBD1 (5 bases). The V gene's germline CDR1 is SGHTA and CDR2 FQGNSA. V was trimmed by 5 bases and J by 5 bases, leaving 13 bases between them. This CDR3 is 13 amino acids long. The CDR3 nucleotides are TGTGCCAGCAGCGGTGGGGCGTATGACGAGCAGTACTTC. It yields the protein CASSGGAYDEQYF.

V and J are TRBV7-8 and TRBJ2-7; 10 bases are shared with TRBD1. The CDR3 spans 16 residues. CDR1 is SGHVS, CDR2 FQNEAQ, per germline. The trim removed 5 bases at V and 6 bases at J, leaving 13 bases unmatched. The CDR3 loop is CASSLRLGTGAGEQYF. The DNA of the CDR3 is TGTGCCAGCAGCCTAAGGTTGGGGACAGGGGCGGGCGAGCAGTACTTC.

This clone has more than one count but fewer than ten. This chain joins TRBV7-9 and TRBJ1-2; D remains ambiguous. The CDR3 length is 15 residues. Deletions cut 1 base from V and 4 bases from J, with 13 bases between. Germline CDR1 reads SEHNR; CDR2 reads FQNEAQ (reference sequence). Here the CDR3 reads CASSLVGARGYGYTF. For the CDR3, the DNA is TGTGCCAGCAGCTTAGTTGGCGCACGGGGCTATGGCTACACCTTC.

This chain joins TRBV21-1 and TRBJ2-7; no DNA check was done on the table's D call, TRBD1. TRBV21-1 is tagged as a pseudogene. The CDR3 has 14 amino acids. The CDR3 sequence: CASTSGQCGYEQYF. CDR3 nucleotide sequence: TGTGCCAGCACCAGCGGACAGTGCGGCTACGAGCAGTACTTC.

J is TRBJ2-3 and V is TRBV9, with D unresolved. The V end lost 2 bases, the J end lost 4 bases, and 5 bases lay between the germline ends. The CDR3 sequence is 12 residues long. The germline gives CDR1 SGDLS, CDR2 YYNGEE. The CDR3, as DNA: TGTGCCAGCAGCGTGGCCTCAGATACGCAGTATTTT. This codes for CASSVASDTQYF.

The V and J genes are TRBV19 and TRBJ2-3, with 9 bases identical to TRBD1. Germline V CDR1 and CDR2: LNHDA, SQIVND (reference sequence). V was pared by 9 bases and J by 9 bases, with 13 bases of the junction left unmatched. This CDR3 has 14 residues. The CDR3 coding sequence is TGTGCCAGCTCGTCGGGGACAGGGACAAAAACGCAGTATTTT. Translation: CASSSGTGTKTQYF.

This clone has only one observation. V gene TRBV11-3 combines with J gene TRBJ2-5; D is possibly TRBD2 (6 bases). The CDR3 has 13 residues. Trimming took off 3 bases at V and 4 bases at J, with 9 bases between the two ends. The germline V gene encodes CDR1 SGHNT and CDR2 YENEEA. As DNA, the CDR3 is TGTGCCAGCAGCTTTACGCGGGGAGAGACCCAGTACTTC. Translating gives CASSFTRGETQYF.

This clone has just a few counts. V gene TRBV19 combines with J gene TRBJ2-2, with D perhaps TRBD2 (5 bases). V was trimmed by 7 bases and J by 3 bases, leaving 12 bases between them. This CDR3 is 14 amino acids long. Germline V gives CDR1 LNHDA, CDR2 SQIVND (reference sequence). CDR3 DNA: TGTGCCAGTAACCGGTTCGGGGACACCGGGGAGCTGTTTTTT. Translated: CASNRFGDTGELFF.

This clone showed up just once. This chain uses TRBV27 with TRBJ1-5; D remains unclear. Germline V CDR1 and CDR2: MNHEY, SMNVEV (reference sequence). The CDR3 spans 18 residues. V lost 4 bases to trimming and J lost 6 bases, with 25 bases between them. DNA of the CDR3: TGTGCCAGCAGTTCCCCGGGTAAGTTGATCCTTAGGCGTCAGCCCCAGCATTTT. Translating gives CASSSPGKLILRRQPQHF.

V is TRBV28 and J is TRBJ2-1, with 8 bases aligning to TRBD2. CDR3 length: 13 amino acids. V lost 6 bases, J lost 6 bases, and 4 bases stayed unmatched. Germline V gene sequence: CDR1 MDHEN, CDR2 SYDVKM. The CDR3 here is CASSPGGVNEQFF. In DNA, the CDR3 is TGTGCCAGCAGCCCCGGGGGGGTCAATGAGCAGTTCTTC.

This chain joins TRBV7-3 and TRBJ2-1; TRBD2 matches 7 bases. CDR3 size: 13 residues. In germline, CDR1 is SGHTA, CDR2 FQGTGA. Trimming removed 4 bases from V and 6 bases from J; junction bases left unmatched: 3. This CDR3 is CASSSSGGNEQFF. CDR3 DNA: TGTGCCAGCAGCTCCTCGGGAGGCAATGAGCAGTTCTTC.

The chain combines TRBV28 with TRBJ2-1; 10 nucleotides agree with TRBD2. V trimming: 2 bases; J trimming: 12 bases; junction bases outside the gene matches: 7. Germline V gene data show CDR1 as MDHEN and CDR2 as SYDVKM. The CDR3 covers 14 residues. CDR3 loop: CASSLTSGVPGQFF. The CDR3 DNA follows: TGTGCCAGCAGTTTAACTAGCGGGGTCCCAGGGCAGTTCTTC.

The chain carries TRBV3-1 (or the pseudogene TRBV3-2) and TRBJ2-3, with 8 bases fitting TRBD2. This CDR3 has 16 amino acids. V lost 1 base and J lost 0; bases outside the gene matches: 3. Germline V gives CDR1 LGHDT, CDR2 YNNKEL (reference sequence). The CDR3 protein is CASSQVGGASTDTQYF. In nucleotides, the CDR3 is TGTGCCAGCAGCCAAGTCGGGGGGGCTAGCACAGATACGCAGTATTTT.

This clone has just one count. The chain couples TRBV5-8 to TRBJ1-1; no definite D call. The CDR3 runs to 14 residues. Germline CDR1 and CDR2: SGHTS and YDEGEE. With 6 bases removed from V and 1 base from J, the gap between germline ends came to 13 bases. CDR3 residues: CASNTGGQNTEAFF. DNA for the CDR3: TGTGCCAGCAACACTGGCGGGCAGAACACTGAAGCTTTCTTT.

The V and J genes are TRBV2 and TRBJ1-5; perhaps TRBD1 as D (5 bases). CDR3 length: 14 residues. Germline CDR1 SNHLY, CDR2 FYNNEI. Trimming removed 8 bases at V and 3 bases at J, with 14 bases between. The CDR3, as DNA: TGTGCCAGCGGGGCAGGTAATTTCAATCAGCCCCAGCATTTT. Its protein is CASGAGNFNQPQHF.

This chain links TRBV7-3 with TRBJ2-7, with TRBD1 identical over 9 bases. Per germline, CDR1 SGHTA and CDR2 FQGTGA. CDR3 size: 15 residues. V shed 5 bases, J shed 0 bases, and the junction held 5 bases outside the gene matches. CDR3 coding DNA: TGTGCCAGCAGCGTGGACAGGGGACCCTCCTACGAGCAGTACTTC. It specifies CASSVDRGPSYEQYF. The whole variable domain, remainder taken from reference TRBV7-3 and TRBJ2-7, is GAGVSQTPSNKVTEKGKYVELRCDPISGHTALYWYRQSLGQGPEFLIYFQGTGAADDSGLPNDRFFAVRPEGSVSTLKIQRTERGDSAVYLCASSVDRGPSYEQYFGPGTRLTVT.

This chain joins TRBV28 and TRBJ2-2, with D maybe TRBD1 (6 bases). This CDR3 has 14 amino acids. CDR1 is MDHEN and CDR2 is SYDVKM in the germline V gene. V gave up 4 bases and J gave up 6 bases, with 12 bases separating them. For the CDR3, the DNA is TGTGCCAGCAGTTCCCAGGGGATGTCCGGGGAGCTGTTTTTT. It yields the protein CASSSQGMSGELFF.

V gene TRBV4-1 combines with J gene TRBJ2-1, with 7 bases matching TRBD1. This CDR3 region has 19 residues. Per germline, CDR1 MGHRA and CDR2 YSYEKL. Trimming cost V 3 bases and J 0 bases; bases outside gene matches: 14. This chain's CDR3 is CASSQYPGQVKLSYNEQFF. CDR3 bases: TGCGCCAGCAGCCAGTACCCTGGACAGGTCAAACTCTCCTACAATGAGCAGTTCTTC.

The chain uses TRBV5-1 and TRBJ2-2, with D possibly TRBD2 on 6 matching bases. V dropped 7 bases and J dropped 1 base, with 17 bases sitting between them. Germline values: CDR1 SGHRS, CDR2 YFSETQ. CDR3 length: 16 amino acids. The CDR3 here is CASYPGLTKNTGELFF. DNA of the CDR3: TGCGCCAGCTACCCTGGACTAACCAAGAACACCGGGGAGCTGTTTTTT.

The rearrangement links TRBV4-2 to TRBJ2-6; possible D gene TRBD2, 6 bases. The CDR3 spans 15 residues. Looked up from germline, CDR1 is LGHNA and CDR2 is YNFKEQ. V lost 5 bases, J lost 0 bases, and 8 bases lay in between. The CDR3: CASSEGGSGANVLTF. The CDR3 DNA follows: TGTGCCAGCAGCGAGGGAGGCTCTGGGGCCAACGTCCTGACTTTC.

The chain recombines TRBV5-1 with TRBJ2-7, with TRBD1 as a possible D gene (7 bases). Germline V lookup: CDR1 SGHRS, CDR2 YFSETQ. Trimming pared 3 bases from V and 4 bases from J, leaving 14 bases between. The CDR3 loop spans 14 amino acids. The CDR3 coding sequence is TGCGCCAGCAGCTCGGGACAGCGGGCTTACGAGCAGTACTTC. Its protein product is CASSSGQRAYEQYF.

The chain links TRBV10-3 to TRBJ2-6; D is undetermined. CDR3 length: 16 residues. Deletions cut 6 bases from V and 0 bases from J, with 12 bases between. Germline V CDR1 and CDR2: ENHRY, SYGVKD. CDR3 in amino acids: CAISPSTGSGANVLTF. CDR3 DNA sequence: TGTGCCATCAGCCCCTCCACCGGCTCTGGGGCCAACGTCCTGACTTTC.

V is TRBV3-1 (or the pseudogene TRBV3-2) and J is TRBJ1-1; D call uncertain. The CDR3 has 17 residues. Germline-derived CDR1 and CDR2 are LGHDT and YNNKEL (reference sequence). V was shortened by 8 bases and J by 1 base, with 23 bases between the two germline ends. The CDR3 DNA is TGTGCCAGCGGGCGTTTACTGACACCCCAGAGGAACACTGAAGCTTTCTTT. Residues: CASGRLLTPQRNTEAFF.

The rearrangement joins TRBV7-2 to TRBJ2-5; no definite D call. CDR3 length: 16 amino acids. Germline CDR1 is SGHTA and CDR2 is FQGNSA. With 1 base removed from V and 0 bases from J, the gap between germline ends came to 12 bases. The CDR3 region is CASSLGVARYQETQYF. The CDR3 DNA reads TGTGCCAGCAGCTTAGGTGTAGCACGGTACCAAGAGACCCAGTACTTC. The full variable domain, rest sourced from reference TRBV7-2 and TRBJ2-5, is GAGVSQSPSNKVTEKGKDVELRCDPISGHTALYWYRQSLGQGLEFLIYFQGNSAPDKSGLPSDRFSAERTGGSVSTLTIQRTQQEDSAVYLCASSLGVARYQETQYFGPGTRLLVL.